This T cell receptor beta chain originates from a study of PD-L1 blockade in urothelial cancer. Study as a whole: In the patient group, about 85% of the roughly 29 were males with bladder-origin urothelial cancer. Blood was evaluated 3 weeks (second dose) and 6 weeks after therapy began. The study, taken as a whole, reports: Better progression-free and overall survival followed lower pretreatment blood clonality.

The CDR3 covers 14 residues. J lost 4 bases, V lost 6 bases, and 5 bases had no gene match. Germline loops: CDR1 SEHNR, CDR2 FQNEAQ (reference sequence). As to time point: pretreatment peripheral blood. On this clone: Its target is unknown.

Synthetic TCR analog templates were spiked into each PCR. Here immunoSEQ multiplex PCR was the method, and the copy in TCRdb shows in-frame clones only, minus some. The sample gives some 45,000 clones, roughly 90% of which show up once; 25% is in the top ten. The specimen comprised PBMCs, sampled around atezolizumab (anti-PD-L1) treatment. This rearrangement joins TRBV7-9 to TRBJ1-4; TRBD1 aligns across 7 bases. The TCR was taken from a donor at least 40 years old with urothelial cancer. The CDR3 sequence is CASRADRNNEKLFF. CDR3 DNA: TGTGCCAGCAGGGCGGACAGGAATAATGAAAAACTGTTTTTT.